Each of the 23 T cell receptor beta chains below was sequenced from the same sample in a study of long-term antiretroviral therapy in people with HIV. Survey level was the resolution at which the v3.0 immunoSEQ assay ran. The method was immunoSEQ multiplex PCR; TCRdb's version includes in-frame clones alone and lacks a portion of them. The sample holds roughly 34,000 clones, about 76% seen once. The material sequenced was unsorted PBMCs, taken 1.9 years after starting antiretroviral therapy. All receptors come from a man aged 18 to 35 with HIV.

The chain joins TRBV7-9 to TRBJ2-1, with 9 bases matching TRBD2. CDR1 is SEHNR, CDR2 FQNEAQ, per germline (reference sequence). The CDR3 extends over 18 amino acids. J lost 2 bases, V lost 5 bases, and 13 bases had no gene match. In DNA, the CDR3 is TGTGCCAGCAGCCTCCAGGCGGGGGGGCCTAACCCCTACAATGAGCAGTTCTTC. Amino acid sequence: CASSLQAGGPNPYNEQFF.

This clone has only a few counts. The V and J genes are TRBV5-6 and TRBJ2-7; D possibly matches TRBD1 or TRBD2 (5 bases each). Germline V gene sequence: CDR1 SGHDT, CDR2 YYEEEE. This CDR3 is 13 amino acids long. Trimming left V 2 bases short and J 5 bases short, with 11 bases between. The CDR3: CASSFGDLNEQYV. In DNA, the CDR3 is TGTGCCAGCAGCTTTGGGGACCTTAACGAGCAGTACGTC.

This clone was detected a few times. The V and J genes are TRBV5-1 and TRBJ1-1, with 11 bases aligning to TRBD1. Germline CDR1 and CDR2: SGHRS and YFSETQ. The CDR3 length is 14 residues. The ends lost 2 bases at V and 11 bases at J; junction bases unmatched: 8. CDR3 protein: CASSFPGDRGTAFF. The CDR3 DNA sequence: TGCGCCAGCAGCTTCCCGGGGGACAGGGGGACGGCTTTCTTT.

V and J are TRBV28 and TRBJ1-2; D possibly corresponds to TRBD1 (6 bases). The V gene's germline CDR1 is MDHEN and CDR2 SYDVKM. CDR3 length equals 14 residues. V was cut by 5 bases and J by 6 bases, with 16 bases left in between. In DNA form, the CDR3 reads TGTGCCAGCAGTCCACTAGGGGGTGCCGATGGCTACACCTTC. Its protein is CASSPLGGADGYTF.

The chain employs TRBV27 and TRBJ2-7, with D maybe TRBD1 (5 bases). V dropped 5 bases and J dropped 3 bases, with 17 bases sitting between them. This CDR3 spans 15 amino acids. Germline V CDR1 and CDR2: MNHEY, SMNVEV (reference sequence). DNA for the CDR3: TGTGCCAGCAGTCCCCGGGCAGGGAAGGACTACGAGCAGTACGTC. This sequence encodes CASSPRAGKDYEQYV.

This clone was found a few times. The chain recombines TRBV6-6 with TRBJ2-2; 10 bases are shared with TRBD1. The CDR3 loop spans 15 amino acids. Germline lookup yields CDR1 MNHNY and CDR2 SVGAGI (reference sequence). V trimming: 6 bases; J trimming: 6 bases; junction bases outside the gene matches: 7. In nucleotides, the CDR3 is TGTGCCAGCAGCCCGGGACAGGGGAAACCCGGGGAGCTGTTTTTT. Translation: CASSPGQGKPGELFF.

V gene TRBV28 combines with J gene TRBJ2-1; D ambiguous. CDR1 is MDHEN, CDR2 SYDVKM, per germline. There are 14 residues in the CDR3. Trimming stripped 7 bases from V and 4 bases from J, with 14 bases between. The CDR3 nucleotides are TGTGCCAGCACCAACACCGCCCCTTACAATGAGCAGTTCTTC. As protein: CASTNTAPYNEQFF.

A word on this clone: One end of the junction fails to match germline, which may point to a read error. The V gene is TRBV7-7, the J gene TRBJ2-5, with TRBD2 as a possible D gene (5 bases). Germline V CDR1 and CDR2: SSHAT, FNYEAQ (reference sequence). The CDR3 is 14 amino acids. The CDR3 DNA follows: TGTGCTAGCAGCTTAACCCGGGCGGGAGAGACCCAGTACTTC. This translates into CASSLTRAGETQYF.

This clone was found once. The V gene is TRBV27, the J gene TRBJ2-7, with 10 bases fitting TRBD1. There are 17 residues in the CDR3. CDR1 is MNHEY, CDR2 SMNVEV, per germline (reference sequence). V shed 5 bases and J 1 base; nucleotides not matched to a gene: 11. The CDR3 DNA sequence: TGTGCCAGCAGTCCATCCGTTGGACAGGGGGTTTCCTACGAGCAGTACTTC. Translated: CASSPSVGQGVSYEQYF.

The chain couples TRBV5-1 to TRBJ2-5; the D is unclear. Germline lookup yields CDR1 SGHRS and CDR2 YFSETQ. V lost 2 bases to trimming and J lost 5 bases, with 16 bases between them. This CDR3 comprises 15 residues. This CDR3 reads CASSFAGREYETQYF. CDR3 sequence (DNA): TGCGCCAGCAGCTTCGCCGGCCGAGAATATGAGACCCAGTACTTC.

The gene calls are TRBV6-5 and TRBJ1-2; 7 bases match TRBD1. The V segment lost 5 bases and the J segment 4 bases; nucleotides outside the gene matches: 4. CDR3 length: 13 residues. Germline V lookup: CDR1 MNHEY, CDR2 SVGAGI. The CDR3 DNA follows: TGTGCCAGCAGTATCGGGACAGCCTATGGCTACACCTTC. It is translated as CASSIGTAYGYTF.

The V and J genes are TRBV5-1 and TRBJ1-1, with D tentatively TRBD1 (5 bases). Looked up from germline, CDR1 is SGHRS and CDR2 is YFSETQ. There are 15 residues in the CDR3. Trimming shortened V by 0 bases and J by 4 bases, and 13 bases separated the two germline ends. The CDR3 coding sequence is TGCGCCAGCAGCTTGGTCAGGGACCGGTTCACTGAAGCTTTCTTT. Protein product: CASSLVRDRFTEAFF.

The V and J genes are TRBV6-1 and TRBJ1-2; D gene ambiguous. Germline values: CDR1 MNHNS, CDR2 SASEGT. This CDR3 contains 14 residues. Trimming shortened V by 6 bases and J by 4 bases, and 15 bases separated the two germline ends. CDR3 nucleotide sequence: TGTGCCAGCAGCGAGATAAGACAAGGCTATGGCTACACCTTC. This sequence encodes CASSEIRQGYGYTF.

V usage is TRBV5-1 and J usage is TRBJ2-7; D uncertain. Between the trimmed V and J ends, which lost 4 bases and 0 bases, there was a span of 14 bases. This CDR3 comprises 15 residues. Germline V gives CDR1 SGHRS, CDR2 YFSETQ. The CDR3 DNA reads TGCGCCAGCAGCCCGATGACCTTGAACTCCTACGAGCAGTACTTC. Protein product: CASSPMTLNSYEQYF.

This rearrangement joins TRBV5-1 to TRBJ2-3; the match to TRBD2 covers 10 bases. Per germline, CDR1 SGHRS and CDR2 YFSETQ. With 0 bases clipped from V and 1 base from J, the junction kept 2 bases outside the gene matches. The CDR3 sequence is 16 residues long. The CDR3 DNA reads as TGCGCCAGCAGCTTGGCCGGGACTAGCGGCACAGATACGCAGTATTTT. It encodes CASSLAGTSGTDTQYF.

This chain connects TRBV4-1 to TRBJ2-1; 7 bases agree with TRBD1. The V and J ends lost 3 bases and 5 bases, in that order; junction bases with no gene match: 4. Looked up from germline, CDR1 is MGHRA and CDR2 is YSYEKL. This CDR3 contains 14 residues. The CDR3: CASSHLRGNNEQFF. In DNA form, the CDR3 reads TGCGCCAGCAGCCATCTCAGGGGGAACAATGAGCAGTTCTTC.

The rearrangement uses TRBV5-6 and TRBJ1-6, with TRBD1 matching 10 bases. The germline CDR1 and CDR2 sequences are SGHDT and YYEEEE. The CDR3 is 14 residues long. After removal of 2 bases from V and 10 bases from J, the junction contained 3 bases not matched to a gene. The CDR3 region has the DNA TGTGCCAGCAGCTTCGGGACAGGGGTATCACCCCTCCACTTT. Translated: CASSFGTGVSPLHF. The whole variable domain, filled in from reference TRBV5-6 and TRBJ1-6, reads DAGVTQSPTHLIKTRGQQVTLRCSPKSGHDTVSWYQQALGQGPQFIFQYYEEEERQRGNFPDRFSGHQFPNYSSELNVNALLLGDSALYLCASSFGTGVSPLHFGNGTRLTVT.

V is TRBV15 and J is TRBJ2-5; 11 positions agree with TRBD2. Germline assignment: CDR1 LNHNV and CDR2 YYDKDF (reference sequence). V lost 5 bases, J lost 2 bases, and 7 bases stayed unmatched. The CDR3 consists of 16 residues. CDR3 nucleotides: TGTGCCACCAGCGGACCTAGCGGGGGGACGCAAGAGACCCAGTACTTC. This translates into CATSGPSGGTQETQYF.

CDR3 DNA: TGTGCCAGCAGCTTAGATGGGGGGACAGGGGGCTATGGCTACACCTTC. This translates into CASSLDGGTGGYGYTF. The J gene is TRBJ1-2, the V gene TRBV11-2; 11 bases are shared with TRBD1. In germline, CDR1 is SGHAT, CDR2 FQNNGV. The CDR3 has 16 amino acids. Trimming cost V 0 bases and J 4 bases; bases outside gene matches: 4. Full variable domain (remainder filled in from reference TRBV11-2 and TRBJ1-2): EAGVAQSPRYKIIEKRQSVAFWCNPISGHATLYWYQQILGQGPKLLIQFQNNGVVDDSQLPKDRFSAERLKGVDSTLKIQPAKLEDSAVYLCASSLDGGTGGYGYTFGSGTRLTVV.

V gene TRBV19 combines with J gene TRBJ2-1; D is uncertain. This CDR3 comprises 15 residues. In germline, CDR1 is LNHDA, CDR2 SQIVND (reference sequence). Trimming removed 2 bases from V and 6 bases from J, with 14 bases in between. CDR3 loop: CASSITGNQRNEQFF. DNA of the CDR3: TGTGCCAGTAGTATAACTGGTAACCAACGCAATGAGCAGTTCTTC.

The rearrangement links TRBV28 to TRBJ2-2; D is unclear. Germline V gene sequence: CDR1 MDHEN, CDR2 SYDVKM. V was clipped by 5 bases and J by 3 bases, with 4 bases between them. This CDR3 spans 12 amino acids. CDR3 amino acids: CASSDHTGELFF. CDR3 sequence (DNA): TGTGCCAGCAGTGACCACACCGGGGAGCTGTTTTTT.

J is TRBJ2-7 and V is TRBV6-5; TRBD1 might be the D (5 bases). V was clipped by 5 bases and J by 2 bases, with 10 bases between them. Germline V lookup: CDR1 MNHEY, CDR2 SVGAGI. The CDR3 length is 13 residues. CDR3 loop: CASSNGRAYEQYF. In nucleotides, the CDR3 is TGTGCCAGCAGTAACGGCAGGGCCTACGAGCAGTACTTC.

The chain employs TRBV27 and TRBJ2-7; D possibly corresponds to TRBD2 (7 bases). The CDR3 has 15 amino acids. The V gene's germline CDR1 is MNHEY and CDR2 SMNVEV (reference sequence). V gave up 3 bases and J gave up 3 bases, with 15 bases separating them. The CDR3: CASSFGGGAIYEQYF. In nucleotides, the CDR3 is TGTGCCAGCAGTTTTGGTGGGGGGGCGATCTACGAGCAGTACTTC.